Presented here are 10 T cell receptor beta chains from one specimen sequenced in a study of blood T cell repertoires in COVID-19. Clones were read by immunoSEQ multiplex PCR, and TCRdb kept only the in-frame ones, dropping some. Seen here are approximately 25,000 clones, about 90% observed once, and the top ten hold approximately 30%. Sequencing used peripheral blood. These receptors were obtained from a man between 65 and 79 years old with active COVID-19.

The V and J genes are TRBV7-3 and TRBJ2-3; 12 bases line up with TRBD2. Germline assignment: CDR1 SGHTA and CDR2 FQGTGA. Germline trimming cut 5 bases from V and 3 bases from J; bases unmatched to any gene: 6. The CDR3 runs to 16 residues. CDR3 nucleotide sequence: TGTGCCAGCAGCCCTAGCGGGGGGGCCGGAACAGATACGCAGTATTTT. This encodes CASSPSGGAGTDTQYF. The entire variable domain, with the rest obtained from reference TRBV7-3 and TRBJ2-3, is as follows: GAGVSQTPSNKVTEKGKYVELRCDPISGHTALYWYRQSLGQGPEFLIYFQGTGAADDSGLPNDRFFAVRPEGSVSTLKIQRTERGDSAVYLCASSPSGGAGTDTQYFGPGTRLTVL.

The sample holds one count of this clone. The genes are TRBV4-1 and TRBJ1-1; the D is unclear. V was clipped by 1 base and J by 5 bases, with 5 bases between them. Germline V CDR1 and CDR2: MGHRA, YSYEKL. This CDR3 region has 12 residues. The CDR3 loop reads CASSQAGTEAFF. CDR3 nucleotide sequence: TGCGCCAGCAGCCAAGCCGGTACTGAAGCTTTCTTT.

The V call is TRBV3-1 (or the pseudogene TRBV3-2), the J call TRBJ2-3; possible D gene TRBD1, 6 bases. V shed 4 bases and J shed 2 bases, with 16 bases lying between them. The CDR3 consists of 16 residues. Germline loops: CDR1 LGHDT, CDR2 YNNKEL (reference sequence). CDR3 residues: CASSRQGGAYTDTQYF. The CDR3 bases are TGTGCCAGCAGCCGACAAGGGGGTGCCTACACAGATACGCAGTATTTT.

The chain combines TRBV9 with TRBJ2-5; TRBD2 might be the D (7 bases). Germline V gene lookup returns CDR1 SGDLS and CDR2 YYNGEE. V lost 4 bases, J lost 5 bases, and 18 bases lay in between. This CDR3 region has 15 residues. The CDR3 reads CASSPPPGGRETQYF. The CDR3 DNA sequence: TGTGCCAGCAGCCCCCCTCCGGGGGGCCGGGAGACCCAGTACTTC.

V gene TRBV18 combines with J gene TRBJ2-3; D uncertain. Deletions cut 3 bases from V and 1 base from J, with 8 bases between. This CDR3 comprises 14 residues. Looked up from germline, CDR1 is KGHSH and CDR2 is LQKENI. The CDR3 protein is CASSPAVGTDTQYF. DNA for the CDR3: TGTGCCAGCTCACCGGCGGTTGGCACAGATACGCAGTATTTT.

This clone was seen once. V gene TRBV11-2 combines with J gene TRBJ2-4; 14 nucleotides match TRBD2. The germline gives CDR1 SGHAT, CDR2 FQNNGV. V lost 1 base to trimming and J lost 7 bases; unmatched junction nucleotides: 0. The CDR3 has 15 amino acids. The CDR3: CASSLGTSGRNIQYF. The CDR3 DNA reads TGTGCCAGCAGCTTAGGGACTAGCGGGAGGAACATTCAGTACTTC.

V gene TRBV7-2 combines with J gene TRBJ2-1; the match to TRBD2 covers 10 bases. This CDR3 region has 17 residues. Trimming at V came to 5 bases and at J to 0 bases, leaving 7 bases not matched to a gene. Germline CDR1 is SGHTA and CDR2 is FQGNSA. The CDR3 coding sequence is TGTGCCAGCAGCAAACTAGCGGGGTCCAGCTCCTACAATGAGCAGTTCTTC. Encoded protein: CASSKLAGSSSYNEQFF. The variable domain in full, with the rest retrieved from reference TRBV7-2 and TRBJ2-1, is GAGVSQSPSNKVTEKGKDVELRCDPISGHTALYWYRQSLGQGLEFLIYFQGNSAPDKSGLPSDRFSAERTGGSVSTLTIQRTQQEDSAVYLCASSKLAGSSSYNEQFFGPGTRLTVL.

The gene calls are TRBV3-1 (or the pseudogene TRBV3-2) and TRBJ2-5, with D perhaps matching TRBD2 (5 bases). Deletions cut 4 bases from V and 4 bases from J, with 7 bases between. There are 12 residues in the CDR3. Germline V gene data show CDR1 as LGHDT and CDR2 as YNNKEL (reference sequence). The CDR3 DNA sequence: TGTGCCAGCAGCCTACTAGGAGAGACCCAGTACTTC. It codes for CASSLLGETQYF.

J is TRBJ1-3 and V is TRBV28; D is uncertain. The germline V gene encodes CDR1 MDHEN and CDR2 SYDVKM. The length of the CDR3 is 14 residues. V dropped 3 bases and J dropped 0 bases, with 6 bases sitting between them. In nucleotides, the CDR3 is TGTGCCAGCAGTTTTGGTAGCTCTGGAAACACCATATATTTT. Amino acids: CASSFGSSGNTIYF.

V and J are TRBV9 and TRBJ2-3, with TRBD2 matching 9 bases. Germline V lookup: CDR1 SGDLS, CDR2 YYNGEE. This CDR3 has 16 residues. Trimming removed 0 bases from V and 2 bases from J; junction bases left unmatched: 4. In nucleotides, the CDR3 is TGTGCCAGCAGCGTAGGCCCTAGCGGGGCCACAGATACGCAGTATTTT. Its translation is CASSVGPSGATDTQYF.